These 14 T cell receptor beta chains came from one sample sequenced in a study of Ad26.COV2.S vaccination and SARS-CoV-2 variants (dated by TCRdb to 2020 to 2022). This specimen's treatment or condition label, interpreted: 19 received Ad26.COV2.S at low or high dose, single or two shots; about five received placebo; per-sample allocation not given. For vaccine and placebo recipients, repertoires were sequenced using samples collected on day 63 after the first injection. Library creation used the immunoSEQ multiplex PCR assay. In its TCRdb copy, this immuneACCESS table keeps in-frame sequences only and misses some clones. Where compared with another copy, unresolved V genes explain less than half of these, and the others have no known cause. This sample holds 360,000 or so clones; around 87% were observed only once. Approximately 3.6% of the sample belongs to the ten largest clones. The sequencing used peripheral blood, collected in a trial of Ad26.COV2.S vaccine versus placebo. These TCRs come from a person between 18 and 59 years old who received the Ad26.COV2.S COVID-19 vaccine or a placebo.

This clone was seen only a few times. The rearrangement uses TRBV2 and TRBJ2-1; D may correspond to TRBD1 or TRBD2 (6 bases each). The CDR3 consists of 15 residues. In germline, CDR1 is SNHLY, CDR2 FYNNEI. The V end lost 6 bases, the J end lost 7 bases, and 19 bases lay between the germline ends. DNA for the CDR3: TGTGCCAGCAGCCGGGGGACATCCGGGGCGAATGAGCAGTTCTTC. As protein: CASSRGTSGANEQFF.

CDR3 amino acids: CASSLDPLEQFF. CDR3 nucleotides: TGTGCCAGCAGCTTAGACCCCTTGGAGCAGTTCTTC. This chain connects TRBV11-3 to TRBJ2-1, with D unclear. CDR1 and CDR2 (germline): SGHNT, YENEEA. V lost 0 bases and J lost 10, with 7 bases in between. The CDR3 has 12 amino acids.

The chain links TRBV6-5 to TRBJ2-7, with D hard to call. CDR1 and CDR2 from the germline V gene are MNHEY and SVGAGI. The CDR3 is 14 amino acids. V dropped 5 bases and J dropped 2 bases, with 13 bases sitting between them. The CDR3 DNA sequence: TGTGCCAGCAGTACCGGATTCAGTCCCTACGAGCAGTACTTC. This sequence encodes CASSTGFSPYEQYF.

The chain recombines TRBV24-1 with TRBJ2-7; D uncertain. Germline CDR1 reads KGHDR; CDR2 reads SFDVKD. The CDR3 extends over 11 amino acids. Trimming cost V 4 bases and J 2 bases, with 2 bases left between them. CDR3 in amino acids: CATSDTYEQYF. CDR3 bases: TGTGCCACCAGTGACACCTACGAGCAGTACTTC.

CDR3 sequence (DNA): TGTGCCAGCTCACCAGGGATCCGGGACAGGGGAAACATTCAGTACTTC. This encodes CASSPGIRDRGNIQYF. The rearrangement joins TRBV18 to TRBJ2-4; 10 bases map to TRBD1. Looked up from germline, CDR1 is KGHSH and CDR2 is LQKENI. The V segment lost 2 bases and the J segment 6 bases; nucleotides outside the gene matches: 7. CDR3 length: 16 residues.

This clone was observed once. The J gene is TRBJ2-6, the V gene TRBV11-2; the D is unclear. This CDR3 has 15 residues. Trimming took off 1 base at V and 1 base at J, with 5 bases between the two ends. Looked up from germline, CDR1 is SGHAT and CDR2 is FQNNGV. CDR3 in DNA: TGTGCCAGCAGCTTAGTTGGTTCTGGGGCCAACGTCCTGACTTTC. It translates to CASSLVGSGANVLTF.

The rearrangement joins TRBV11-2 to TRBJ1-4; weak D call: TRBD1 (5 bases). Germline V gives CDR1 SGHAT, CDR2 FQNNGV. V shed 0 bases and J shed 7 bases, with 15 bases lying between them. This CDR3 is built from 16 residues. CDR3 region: CASSLDPRGAGEKLFF. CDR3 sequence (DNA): TGTGCCAGCAGCTTAGATCCTCGAGGGGCGGGTGAAAAACTGTTTTTT.

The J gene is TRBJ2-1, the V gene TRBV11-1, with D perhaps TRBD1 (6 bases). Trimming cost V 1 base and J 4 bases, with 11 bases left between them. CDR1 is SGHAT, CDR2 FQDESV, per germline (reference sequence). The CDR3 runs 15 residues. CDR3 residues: CASSLDLRGYNEQFF. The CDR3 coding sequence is TGTGCCAGCAGCTTAGATCTCAGGGGATACAATGAGCAGTTCTTC.

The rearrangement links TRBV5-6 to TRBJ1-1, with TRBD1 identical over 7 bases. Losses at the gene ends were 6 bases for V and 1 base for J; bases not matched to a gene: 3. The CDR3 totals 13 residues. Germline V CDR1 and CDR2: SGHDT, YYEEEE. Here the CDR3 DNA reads TGTGCCAGCATCAGGGACAGGAACACTGAAGCTTTCTTT. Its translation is CASIRDRNTEAFF.

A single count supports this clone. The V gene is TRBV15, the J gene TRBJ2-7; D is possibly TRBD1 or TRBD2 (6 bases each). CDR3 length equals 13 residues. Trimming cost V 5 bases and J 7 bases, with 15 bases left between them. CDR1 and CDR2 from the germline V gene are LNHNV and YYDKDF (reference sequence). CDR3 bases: TGTGCCACCAGCGGGGGGCAGGGCGGTGAGCAGTACTTC. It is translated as CATSGGQGGEQYF.

The CDR3 loop is CASSISTARVYEQYF. The CDR3 DNA sequence: TGTGCCAGTAGTATATCGACAGCCAGAGTCTACGAGCAGTACTTC. The genes are TRBV19 and TRBJ2-7; maybe TRBD1 (5 bases). This CDR3 spans 15 amino acids. Trimming removed 2 bases at V and 3 bases at J, with 14 bases between. The germline V gene has CDR1 LNHDA and CDR2 SQIVND (reference sequence).

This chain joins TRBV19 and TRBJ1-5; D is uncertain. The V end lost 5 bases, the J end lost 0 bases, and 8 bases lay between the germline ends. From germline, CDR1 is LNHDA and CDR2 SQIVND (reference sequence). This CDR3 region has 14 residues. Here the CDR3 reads CASSRDNSNQPQHF. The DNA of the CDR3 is TGTGCCAGTAGTCGGGATAATAGCAATCAGCCCCAGCATTTT.

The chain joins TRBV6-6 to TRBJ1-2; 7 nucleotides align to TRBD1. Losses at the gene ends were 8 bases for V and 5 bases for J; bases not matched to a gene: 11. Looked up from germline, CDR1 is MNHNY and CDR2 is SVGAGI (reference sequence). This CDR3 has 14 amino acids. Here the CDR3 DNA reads TGTGCCAGCGTGGAGTCGGGACAGATTTATGGCTACACCTTC. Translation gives CASVESGQIYGYTF.

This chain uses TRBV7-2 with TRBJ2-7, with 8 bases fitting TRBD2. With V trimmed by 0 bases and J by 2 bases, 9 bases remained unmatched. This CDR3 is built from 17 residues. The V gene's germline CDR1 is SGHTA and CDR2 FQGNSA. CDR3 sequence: CASSLAGSGTAPYEQYF. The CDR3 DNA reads TGTGCCAGCAGCTTAGCCGGTAGCGGGACGGCCCCCTACGAGCAGTACTTC.